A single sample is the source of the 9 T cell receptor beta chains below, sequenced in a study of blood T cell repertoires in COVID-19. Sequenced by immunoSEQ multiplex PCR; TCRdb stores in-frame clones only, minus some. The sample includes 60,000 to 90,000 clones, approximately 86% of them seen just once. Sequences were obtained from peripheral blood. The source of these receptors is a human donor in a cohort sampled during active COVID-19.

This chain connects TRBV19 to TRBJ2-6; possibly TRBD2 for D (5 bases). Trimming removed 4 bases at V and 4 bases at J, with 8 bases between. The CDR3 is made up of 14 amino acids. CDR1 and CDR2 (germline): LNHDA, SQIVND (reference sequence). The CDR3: CASSKGAGANVLTF. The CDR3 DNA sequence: TGTGCCAGTAGTAAGGGAGCCGGGGCCAACGTCCTGACTTTC.

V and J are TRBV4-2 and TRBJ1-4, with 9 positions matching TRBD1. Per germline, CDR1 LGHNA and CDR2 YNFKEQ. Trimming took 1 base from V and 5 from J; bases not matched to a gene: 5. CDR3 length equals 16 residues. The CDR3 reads CASSQGTGTGNEKLFF. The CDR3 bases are TGTGCCAGCAGCCAAGGGACCGGGACAGGGAATGAAAAACTGTTTTTT.

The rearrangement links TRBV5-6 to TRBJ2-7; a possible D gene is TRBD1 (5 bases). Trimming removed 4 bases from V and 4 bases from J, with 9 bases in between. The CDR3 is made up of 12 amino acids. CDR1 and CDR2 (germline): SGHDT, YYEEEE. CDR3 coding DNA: TGTGCCAGCAGCGCAGGGCAATACGAGCAGTACTTC. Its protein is CASSAGQYEQYF.

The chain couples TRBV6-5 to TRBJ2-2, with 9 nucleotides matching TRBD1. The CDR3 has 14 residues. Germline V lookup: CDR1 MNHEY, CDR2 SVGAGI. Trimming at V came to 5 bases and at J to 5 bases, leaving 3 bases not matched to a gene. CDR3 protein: CASSPGQGTGELFF. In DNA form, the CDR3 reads TGTGCCAGCAGTCCGGGACAGGGAACCGGGGAGCTGTTTTTT.

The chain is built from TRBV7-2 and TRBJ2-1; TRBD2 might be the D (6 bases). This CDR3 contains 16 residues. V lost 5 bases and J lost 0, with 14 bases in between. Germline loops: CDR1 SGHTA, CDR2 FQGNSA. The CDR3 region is CASSVLAESSYNEQFF. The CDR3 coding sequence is TGTGCCAGCAGCGTTTTAGCGGAAAGCTCCTACAATGAGCAGTTCTTC.

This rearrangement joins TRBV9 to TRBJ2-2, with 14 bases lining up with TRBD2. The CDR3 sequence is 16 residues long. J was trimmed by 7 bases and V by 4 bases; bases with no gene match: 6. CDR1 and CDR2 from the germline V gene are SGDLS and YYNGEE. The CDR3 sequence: CASSTGLAGVIGELFF. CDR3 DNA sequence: TGTGCCAGCAGCACGGGACTAGCGGGAGTCATCGGGGAGCTGTTTTTT.

CDR3 amino acids: CASSLGSVNAPLHF. For the CDR3, the DNA is TGTGCCAGCAGCTTAGGGTCGGTCAATGCACCCCTCCACTTT. The V and J genes are TRBV7-8 and TRBJ1-6; unclear D gene. CDR1 SGHVS and CDR2 FQNEAQ come from the germline V gene. Trimming pared 1 base from V and 11 bases from J, leaving 12 bases between. This CDR3 is 14 amino acids long. Variable domain in full (rest from reference TRBV7-8 and TRBJ1-6): GAGVSQSPRYKVAKRGQDVALRCDPISGHVSLFWYQQALGQGPEFLTYFQNEAQLDKSGLPSDRFFAERPEGSVSTLKIQRTQQEDSAVYLCASSLGSVNAPLHFGNGTRLTVT.

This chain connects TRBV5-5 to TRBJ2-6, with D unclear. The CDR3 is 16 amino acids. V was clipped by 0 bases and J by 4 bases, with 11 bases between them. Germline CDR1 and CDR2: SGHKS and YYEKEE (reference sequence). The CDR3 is CASSLGPTPGANVLTF. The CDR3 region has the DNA TGTGCCAGCAGCTTGGGGCCCACCCCCGGGGCCAACGTCCTGACTTTC.

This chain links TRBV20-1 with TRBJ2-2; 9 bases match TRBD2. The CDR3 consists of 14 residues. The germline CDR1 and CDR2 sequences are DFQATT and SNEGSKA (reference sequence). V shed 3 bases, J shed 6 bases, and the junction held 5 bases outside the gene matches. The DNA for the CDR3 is TGCAGTGCTAGTAGCGGGAGTCAATCCGGGGAGCTGTTTTTT. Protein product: CSASSGSQSGELFF.